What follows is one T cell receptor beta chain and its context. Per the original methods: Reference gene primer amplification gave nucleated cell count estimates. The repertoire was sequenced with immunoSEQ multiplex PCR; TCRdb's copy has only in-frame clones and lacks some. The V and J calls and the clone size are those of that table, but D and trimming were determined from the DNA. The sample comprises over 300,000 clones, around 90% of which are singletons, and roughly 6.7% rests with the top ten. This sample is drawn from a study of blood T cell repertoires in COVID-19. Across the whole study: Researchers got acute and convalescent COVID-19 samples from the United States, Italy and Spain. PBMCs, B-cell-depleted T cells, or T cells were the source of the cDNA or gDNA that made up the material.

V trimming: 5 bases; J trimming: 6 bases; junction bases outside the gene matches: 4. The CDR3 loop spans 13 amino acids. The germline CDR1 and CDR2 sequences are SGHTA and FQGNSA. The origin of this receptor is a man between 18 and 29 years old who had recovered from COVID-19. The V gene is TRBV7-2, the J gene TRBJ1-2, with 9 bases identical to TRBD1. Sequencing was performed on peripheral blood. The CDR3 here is CASSLGTGHGYTF. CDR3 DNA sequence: TGTGCCAGCAGCCTAGGGACAGGGCATGGCTACACCTTC.